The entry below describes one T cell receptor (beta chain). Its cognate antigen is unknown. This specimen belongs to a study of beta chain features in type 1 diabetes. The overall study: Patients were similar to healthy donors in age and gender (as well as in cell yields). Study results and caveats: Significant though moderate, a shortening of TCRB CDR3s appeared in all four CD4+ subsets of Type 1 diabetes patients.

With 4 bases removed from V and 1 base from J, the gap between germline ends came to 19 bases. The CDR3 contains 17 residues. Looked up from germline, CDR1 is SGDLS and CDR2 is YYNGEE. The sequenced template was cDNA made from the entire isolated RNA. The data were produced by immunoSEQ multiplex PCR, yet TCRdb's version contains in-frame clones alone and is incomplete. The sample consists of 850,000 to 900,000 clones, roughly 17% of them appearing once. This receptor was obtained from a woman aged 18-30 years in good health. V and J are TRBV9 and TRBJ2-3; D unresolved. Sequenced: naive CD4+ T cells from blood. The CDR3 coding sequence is TGTGCCAGCAGCCCCCACGGTAGCAAAATACGCACAGATACGCAGTATTTT. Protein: CASSPHGSKIRTDTQYF. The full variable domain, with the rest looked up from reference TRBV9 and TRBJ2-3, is DSGVTQTPKHLITATGQRVTLRCSPRSGDLSVYWYQQSLDQGLQFLIQYYNGEERAKGNILERFSAQQFPDLHSELNLSSLELGDSALYFCASSPHGSKIRTDTQYFGPGTRLTVL.